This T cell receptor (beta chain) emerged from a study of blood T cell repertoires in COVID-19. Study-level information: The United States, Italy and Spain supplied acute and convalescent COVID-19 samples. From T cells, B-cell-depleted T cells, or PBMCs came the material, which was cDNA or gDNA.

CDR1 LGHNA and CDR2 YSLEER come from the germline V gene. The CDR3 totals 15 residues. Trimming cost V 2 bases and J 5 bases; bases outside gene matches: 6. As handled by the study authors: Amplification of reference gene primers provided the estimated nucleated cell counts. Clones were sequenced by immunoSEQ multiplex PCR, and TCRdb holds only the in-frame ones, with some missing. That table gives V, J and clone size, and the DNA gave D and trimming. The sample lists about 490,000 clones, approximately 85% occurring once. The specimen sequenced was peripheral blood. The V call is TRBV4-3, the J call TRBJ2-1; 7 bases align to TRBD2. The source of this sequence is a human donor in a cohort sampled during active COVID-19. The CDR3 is CASSQSGLDNNEQFF. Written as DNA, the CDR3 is TGCGCCAGCAGCCAATCCGGACTAGACAACAATGAGCAGTTCTTC.